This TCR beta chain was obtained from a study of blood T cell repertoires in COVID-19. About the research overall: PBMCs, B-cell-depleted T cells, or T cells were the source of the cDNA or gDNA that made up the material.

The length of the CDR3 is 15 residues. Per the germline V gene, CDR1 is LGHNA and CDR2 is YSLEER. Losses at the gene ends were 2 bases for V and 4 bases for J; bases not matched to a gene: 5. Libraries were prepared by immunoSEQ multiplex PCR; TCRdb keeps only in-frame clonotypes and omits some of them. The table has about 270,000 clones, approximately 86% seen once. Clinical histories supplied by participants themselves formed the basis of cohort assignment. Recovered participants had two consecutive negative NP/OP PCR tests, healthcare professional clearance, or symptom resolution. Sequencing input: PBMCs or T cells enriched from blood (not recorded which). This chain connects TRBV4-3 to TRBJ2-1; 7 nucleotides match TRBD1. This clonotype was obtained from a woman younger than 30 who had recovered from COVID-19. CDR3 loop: CASSQTTGTYNEQFF. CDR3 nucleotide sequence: TGCGCCAGCAGCCAAACGACAGGGACGTACAATGAGCAGTTCTTC.